What follows are 20 T cell receptor beta chains derived from one specimen sequenced in a study of T cells in Graves' hyperthyroidism and ophthalmopathy. RNA transcripts gave rise to amplified TCR beta CDR3 regions. The TCR CDR3 first-round RT-PCR relied on the HTBI primer set. Via MiXCR, TCRdb re-called the multiplex PCR reads, giving one row per CDR3 protein. The sample records under 300,000 distinct CDR3 sequences, over 20% being singletons. Sequencing used blood. The receptor source for this set is a man aged 25-45 years with Graves' ophthalmopathy.

The genes are TRBV20-1 and TRBJ2-5, with D unclear. Germline V lookup: CDR1 DFQATT, CDR2 SNEGSKA (reference sequence). This CDR3 has 15 amino acids. V was cut by 3 bases and J by 2 bases, with 16 bases left in between. CDR3 in amino acids: CSASGFAGVQETQYF. The CDR3 bases are TGCAGTGCTAGTGGATTTGCCGGAGTACAAGAGACCCAGTACTTC.

This clonotype was detected ten times or more. The V and J genes are TRBV28 and TRBJ2-3; D call uncertain. The germline V and J ends were trimmed by 5 bases and 0 bases, with 15 bases remaining between them. The CDR3 is 16 residues long. The germline gives CDR1 MDHEN, CDR2 SYDVKM. In DNA form, the CDR3 reads TGTGCCAGCAGTCCCGCTGAGTTGGCTAGCACAGATACGCAGTATTTT. Its translation: CASSPAELASTDTQYF.

At least ten counts were recorded for this clonotype. In DNA, the CDR3 is TGCAGTGCCCCGCTAGCTAGCGCCCGCACAGATACGCAGTATTTT. It yields the protein CSAPLASARTDTQYF. The J gene is TRBJ2-3, the V gene TRBV20-1; D perhaps matches TRBD2 (6 bases). Germline CDR1 reads DFQATT; CDR2 reads SNEGSKA (reference sequence). V lost 6 bases, J lost 1 base, and 17 bases lay in between. The CDR3 length is 15 residues.

This chain links TRBV20-1 with TRBJ2-7; no clear D. Germline V CDR1 and CDR2: DFQATT, SNEGSKA (reference sequence). V shed 0 bases and J shed 7 bases, with 10 bases lying between them. The CDR3 sequence is 12 residues long. The CDR3 region has the DNA TGCAGTGCTAGAGATAGACTTTCTGAGCAGTACTTC. This encodes CSARDRLSEQYF.

This clonotype was seen many times. V usage is TRBV28 and J usage is TRBJ2-7; D is ambiguous. This CDR3 has 15 residues. V gave up 7 bases and J gave up 0 bases, with 16 bases separating them. From germline, CDR1 is MDHEN and CDR2 SYDVKM. This CDR3 reads CASIPAGQSSYEQYF. In DNA, the CDR3 is TGTGCCAGCATCCCCGCTGGTCAGAGCTCCTACGAGCAGTACTTC.

V usage is TRBV14 and J usage is TRBJ2-3; D remains unclear. Looked up from germline, CDR1 is SGHDN and CDR2 is FVKESK. V was pared by 8 bases and J by 2 bases, with 11 bases between. The CDR3 is made up of 13 amino acids. The CDR3 sequence: CASSHTNTDTQYF. The CDR3 DNA sequence: TGTGCCAGCTCACACACTAACACAGATACGCAGTATTTT.

CDR3 nucleotides: TGTGCCACCAGTCCCACGGGCGCAAATCAGCCCCAGCATTTT. Translating gives CATSPTGANQPQHF. The chain links TRBV24-1 to TRBJ1-5, with unresolved D. Per germline, CDR1 KGHDR and CDR2 SFDVKD. The ends were cut back, 6 bases at V and 4 bases at J, with 12 bases in the middle. The CDR3 covers 14 residues.

The V call is TRBV3-1, the J call TRBJ2-3; 7 positions agree with TRBD2. With 0 bases clipped from V and 5 bases from J, the junction kept 2 bases outside the gene matches. The CDR3 runs to 14 residues. Germline values: CDR1 LGHDT, CDR2 YNNKEL (reference sequence). The CDR3 is CASSQEQRGDTQYF. CDR3 in DNA: TGTGCCAGCAGCCAAGAGCAGCGGGGAGATACGCAGTATTTT.

At least ten counts were recorded for this clonotype. The rearrangement uses TRBV27 and TRBJ1-1; 7 bases are a match to TRBD1. There are 12 residues in the CDR3. The germline CDR1 and CDR2 sequences are MNHEY and SMNVEV (reference sequence). J gave up 4 bases and V 8 bases, and 4 bases lay outside the gene matches. DNA of the CDR3: TGTGCCAGCCGCAAGGGGGCCACTGAAGCTTTCTTT. Translation gives CASRKGATEAFF.

This clonotype came up a few times. This chain joins TRBV28 and TRBJ1-2; D perhaps matches TRBD1 (6 bases). Trimming took off 5 bases at V and 5 bases at J, with 15 bases between the two ends. CDR3 length: 14 residues. The germline CDR1 and CDR2 sequences are MDHEN and SYDVKM. The CDR3 loop is CASSPRTVPYGYTF. In DNA, the CDR3 is TGTGCCAGCAGTCCCCGGACAGTCCCTTATGGCTACACCTTC.

The chain uses TRBV11-2 and TRBJ1-3, with D perhaps TRBD1 (5 bases). With 0 bases removed from V and 1 base from J, the gap between germline ends came to 10 bases. The CDR3 sequence is 16 residues long. CDR1 and CDR2 (germline): SGHAT, FQNNGV. As DNA, the CDR3 is TGTGCCAGCAGCTTAGAGGGGCTGAGGTCTGGAAACACCATATATTTT. Translated: CASSLEGLRSGNTIYF.

The chain links TRBV6-1 to TRBJ2-1; TRBD2 is a possible D gene (5 bases). Per germline, CDR1 MNHNS and CDR2 SASEGT. The V end lost 1 base, the J end lost 2 bases, and 9 bases lay between the germline ends. This CDR3 is 15 amino acids long. The CDR3 is CASSEGGYTYNEQFF. CDR3 nucleotide sequence: TGTGCCAGCAGTGAAGGAGGGTATACCTACAATGAGCAGTTCTTC.

This clonotype was counted between two and nine times. The V call is TRBV6-6, the J call TRBJ2-3, with TRBD1 identical over 7 bases. With 2 bases clipped from V and 2 bases from J, the junction kept 10 bases outside the gene matches. CDR1 is MNHNY, CDR2 SVGAGI, per germline (reference sequence). CDR3 length equals 17 residues. CDR3 protein: CASSYGNRGANTDTQYF. In nucleotides, the CDR3 is TGTGCCAGCAGTTACGGGAACAGGGGCGCGAACACAGATACGCAGTATTTT.

The V call is TRBV19, the J call TRBJ1-4, with D possibly TRBD1 on 5 matching bases. Germline CDR1 reads LNHDA; CDR2 reads SQIVND (reference sequence). The V end was cut by 4 bases, the J end by 8 bases, with 14 bases between. There are 14 residues in the CDR3. CDR3 protein: CASSRGVEGEKLFF. CDR3 coding DNA: TGTGCCAGTAGTAGGGGGGTCGAAGGAGAAAAACTGTTTTTT.

The rearrangement joins TRBV6-1 to TRBJ2-5; unclear D gene. CDR3 length: 14 amino acids. The V gene lost 6 bases and the J gene lost 2 bases, with 13 bases spanning the gap. CDR1 MNHNS and CDR2 SASEGT come from the germline V gene. The chain's CDR3 is CASRLAPKQETQYF. In DNA form, the CDR3 reads TGTGCCAGCAGGTTAGCCCCCAAGCAAGAGACCCAGTACTTC.

The V gene is TRBV24-1, the J gene TRBJ2-1; 10 bases line up with TRBD2. The CDR3 is 17 residues long. V gave up 1 base and J gave up 7 bases; unmatched junction bases: 9. Germline CDR1 is KGHDR and CDR2 is SFDVKD. The CDR3 region is CATSDLGGTSAKNEQFF. In nucleotides, the CDR3 is TGTGCCACCAGTGATTTAGGGGGGACTAGCGCAAAGAATGAGCAGTTCTTC.

CDR3: CASSPKGMGAGQETQYF. In DNA form, the CDR3 reads TGTGCCAGCAGTCCCAAGGGTATGGGGGCGGGGCAAGAGACCCAGTACTTC. The V and J genes are TRBV5-4 and TRBJ2-5; D may correspond to TRBD1 or TRBD2 (6 bases each). Trimming took 5 bases from V and 2 from J, leaving 22 bases between them. From germline, CDR1 is SGHNT and CDR2 YYREEE (reference sequence). This CDR3 region has 17 residues.

This clonotype was observed a handful of times. The chain combines TRBV29-1 with TRBJ2-1; 11 bases are shared with TRBD2. The V gene's germline CDR1 is SQVTM and CDR2 ANQGSEA. This CDR3 has 14 amino acids. The junction had 2 bases not matched to a gene; V was cut back by 5 bases and J by 2 bases. The CDR3 is CSVLAGGPYNEQFF. CDR3 in DNA: TGCAGCGTTTTAGCGGGAGGGCCCTACAATGAGCAGTTCTTC.

Only a few counts were recorded for this clonotype. The chain is built from TRBV12-5 and TRBJ1-2, with D possibly matching TRBD1 (5 bases). The ends were cut back, 2 bases at V and 5 bases at J, with 18 bases in the middle. Germline V lookup: CDR1 LGHNT, CDR2 FRNRAP. The CDR3 is made up of 16 amino acids. CDR3 loop: CASGLTTPGSAYGYTF. The CDR3 DNA sequence: TGTGCTAGTGGTTTGACTACTCCAGGGTCAGCTTATGGCTACACCTTC. The full variable domain, its missing parts supplied by reference TRBV12-5 and TRBJ1-2, is DARVTQTPRHKVTEMGQEVTMRCQPILGHNTVFWYRQTMMQGLELLAYFRNRAPLDDSGMPKDRFSAEMPDATLATLKIQPSEPRDSAVYFCASGLTTPGSAYGYTFGSGTRLTVV.

This clonotype occurred a few times. The V and J genes are TRBV18 and TRBJ2-7; 7 bases map to TRBD2. Looked up from germline, CDR1 is KGHSH and CDR2 is LQKENI. Unmatched junction bases numbered 10, after V lost 3 bases and J lost 2 bases. The CDR3 has 16 amino acids. The CDR3 is CASSPGGGPNAYEQYF. CDR3 nucleotide sequence: TGTGCCAGCTCACCGGGGGGAGGGCCTAATGCCTACGAGCAGTACTTC.